This T cell receptor beta chain was recovered during a study of shared clonotypes between healthy human individuals. TCRdb keeps only in-frame clones here, not all; method: immunoSEQ multiplex PCR. The sample has about 2.3 million clones; 85% to 95% are singletons. V dropped 7 bases and J dropped 0 bases, with 11 bases sitting between them. Germline lookup yields CDR1 SGDLS and CDR2 YYNGEE. The CDR3 has 13 amino acids. V is TRBV9 and J is TRBJ2-7, with a possible D match to TRBD2 (6 bases). Sequencing used naive CD4+ T cells from PBMCs. As to subset: CD45RA+ positively selected. This TCR was recovered from a man aged 18 to 30 in good health. Some clones in this sample may be carry-over from other donors' samples. This CDR3 is CASSTGVSYEQYF. CDR3 DNA sequence: TGTGCCAGCTCGACGGGAGTCTCCTACGAGCAGTACTTC. The variable domain in full, with the rest retrieved from reference TRBV9 and TRBJ2-7, is DSGVTQTPKHLITATGQRVTLRCSPRSGDLSVYWYQQSLDQGLQFLIQYYNGEERAKGNILERFSAQQFPDLHSELNLSSLELGDSALYFCASSTGVSYEQYFGPGTRLTVT.